Each of the 7 T cell receptor beta chains below was sequenced from the same sample in a study of beta chain features in type 1 diabetes. Expressed TCRB transcripts got sequenced, as all isolated RNA was reverse transcribed. Data came from immunoSEQ multiplex PCR; TCRdb stores just in-frame clones and leaves some out. The sample includes about 240,000 clones, 27% seen only once; the top ten take roughly 4%. Material: central memory CD4+ T cells from blood. These receptors all stem from a young man in good health.

V gene TRBV5-4 combines with J gene TRBJ1-2; TRBD1 matches 8 bases. The germline gives CDR1 SGHNT, CDR2 YYREEE (reference sequence). The CDR3 covers 15 residues. Trimming at V came to 2 bases and at J to 8 bases, leaving 11 bases not matched to a gene. CDR3 DNA sequence: TGTGCCAGCAGCTTTCTACAGGGGGGCGAAGGCGGCTACACCTTC. Translating it yields CASSFLQGGEGGYTF.

The chain links TRBV6-1 to TRBJ1-6; 7 positions match TRBD1. Germline values: CDR1 MNHNS, CDR2 SASEGT. This CDR3 contains 14 residues. V shed 10 bases, J shed 8 bases, and the junction held 11 bases outside the gene matches. The CDR3 spells CATAPFTGDSPLHF. CDR3 sequence (DNA): TGTGCCACCGCGCCTTTCACAGGGGATTCACCCCTCCACTTT.

This clone was counted a few times. This rearrangement joins TRBV21-1 to TRBJ2-3; TRBD1 reflects the table's D call only, with no check against the DNA. TRBV21-1 is tagged as a pseudogene. There are 12 residues in the CDR3. CDR3 nucleotide sequence: TGTGCCAGCAGCCCGAAGGGGAAGTCGCAGTATTTT. Encoded protein: CASSPKGKSQYF.

The V call is TRBV5-4, the J call TRBJ2-3, with TRBD1 as a possible D gene (5 bases). Germline values: CDR1 SGHNT, CDR2 YYREEE (reference sequence). V was pared by 2 bases and J by 6 bases, with 13 bases between. The CDR3 covers 14 residues. The CDR3 bases are TGTGCCAGCAGCTTAAGGGGCGCGTCCGATACGCAGTATTTT. Encoded protein: CASSLRGASDTQYF.

In its sample, this clone was seen a few times. This rearrangement joins TRBV25-1 to TRBJ1-4; D not certain. The V end was cut by 8 bases, the J end by 8 bases, with 12 bases between. CDR3 length: 12 amino acids. Per germline, CDR1 MGHDK and CDR2 SYGVNS. CDR3 sequence (DNA): TGTGCCAGCGGGAAGGGAGGGGAAAAACTGTTTTTT. Translation gives CASGKGGEKLFF.

The chain employs TRBV10-3 and TRBJ1-1; D gene ambiguous. Germline lookup yields CDR1 ENHRY and CDR2 SYGVKD. Trimming removed 0 bases at V and 0 bases at J, with 8 bases between. The length of the CDR3 is 15 residues. DNA of the CDR3: TGTGCCATCAGTGAGTCTGTCGATATGAACACTGAAGCTTTCTTT. It translates to CAISESVDMNTEAFF.

Note on this clone: The junction differs from germline at one of its ends, possibly a read error. This chain joins TRBV18 and TRBJ2-2; D remains unclear. Germline V CDR1 and CDR2: KGHSH, LQKENI. This CDR3 spans 11 amino acids. CDR3 loop: CANSNTGELFF. CDR3 nucleotide sequence: TGTGCCAACTCAAACACCGGGGAGCTGTTTTTT.